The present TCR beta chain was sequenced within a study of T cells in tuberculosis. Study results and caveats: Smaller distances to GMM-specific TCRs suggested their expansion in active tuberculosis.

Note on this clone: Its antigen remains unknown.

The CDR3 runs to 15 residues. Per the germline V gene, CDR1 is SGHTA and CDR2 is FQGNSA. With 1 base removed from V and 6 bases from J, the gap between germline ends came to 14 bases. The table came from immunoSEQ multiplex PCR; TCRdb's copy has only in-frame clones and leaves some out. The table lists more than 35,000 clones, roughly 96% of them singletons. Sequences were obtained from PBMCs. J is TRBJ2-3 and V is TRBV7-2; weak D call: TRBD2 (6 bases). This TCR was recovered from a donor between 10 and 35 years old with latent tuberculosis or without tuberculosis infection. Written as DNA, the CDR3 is TGTGCCAGCAGCTTAGGCGGGGACCCCTGGGATACGCAGTATTTT. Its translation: CASSLGGDPWDTQYF.